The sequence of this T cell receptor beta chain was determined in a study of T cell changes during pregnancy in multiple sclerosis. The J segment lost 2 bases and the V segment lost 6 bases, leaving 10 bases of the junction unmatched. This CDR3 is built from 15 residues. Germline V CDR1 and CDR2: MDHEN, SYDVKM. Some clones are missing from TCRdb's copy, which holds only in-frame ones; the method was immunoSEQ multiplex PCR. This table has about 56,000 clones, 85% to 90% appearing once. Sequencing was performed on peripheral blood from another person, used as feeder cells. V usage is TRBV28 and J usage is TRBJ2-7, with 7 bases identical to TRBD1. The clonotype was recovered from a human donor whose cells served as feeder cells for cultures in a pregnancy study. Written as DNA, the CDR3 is TGTGCCAGCAGCGTTCCGGGACAGTTGACCTACGAGCAGTACTTC. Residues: CASSVPGQLTYEQYF.